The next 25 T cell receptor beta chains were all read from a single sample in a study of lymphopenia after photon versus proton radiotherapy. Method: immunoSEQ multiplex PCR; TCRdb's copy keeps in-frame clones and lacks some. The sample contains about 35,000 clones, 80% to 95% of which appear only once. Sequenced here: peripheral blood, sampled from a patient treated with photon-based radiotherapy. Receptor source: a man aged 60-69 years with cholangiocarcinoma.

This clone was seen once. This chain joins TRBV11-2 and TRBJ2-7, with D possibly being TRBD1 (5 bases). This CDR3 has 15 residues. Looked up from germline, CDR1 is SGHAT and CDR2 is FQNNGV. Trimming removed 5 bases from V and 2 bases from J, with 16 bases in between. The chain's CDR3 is CASSRAPGRPYEQYF. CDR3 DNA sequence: TGTGCCAGCAGCAGGGCGCCAGGGCGCCCCTACGAGCAGTACTTC.

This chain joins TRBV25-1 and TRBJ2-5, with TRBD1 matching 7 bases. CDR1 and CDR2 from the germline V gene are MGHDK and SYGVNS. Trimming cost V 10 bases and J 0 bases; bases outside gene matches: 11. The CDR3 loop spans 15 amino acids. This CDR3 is CATHEPTGNQETQYF. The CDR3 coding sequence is TGTGCCACCCACGAACCGACAGGGAACCAAGAGACCCAGTACTTC.

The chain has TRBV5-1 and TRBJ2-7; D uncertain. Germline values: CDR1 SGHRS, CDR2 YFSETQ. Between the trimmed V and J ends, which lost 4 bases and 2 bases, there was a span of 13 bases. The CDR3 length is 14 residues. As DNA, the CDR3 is TGCGCCAGCAGCCTGGGCCCCGGGCCCTACGAGCAGTACTTC. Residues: CASSLGPGPYEQYF.

This CDR3 is CASRLSGYRYEQYF. CDR3 nucleotides: TGTGCCAGCAGACTGAGCGGGTACCGCTACGAGCAGTACTTC. The chain employs TRBV28 and TRBJ2-5; a possible D gene is TRBD2 (6 bases). The J call is doubtful: the DNA matches TRBJ2-7 better. Germline values: CDR1 MDHEN, CDR2 SYDVKM. CDR3 length: 14 amino acids.

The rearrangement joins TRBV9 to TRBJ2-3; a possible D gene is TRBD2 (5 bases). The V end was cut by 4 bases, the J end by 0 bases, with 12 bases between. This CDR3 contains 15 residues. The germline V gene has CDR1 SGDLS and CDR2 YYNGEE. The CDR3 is CASSPGGSSTDTQYF. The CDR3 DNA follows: TGTGCCAGCAGCCCCGGAGGATCTAGCACAGATACGCAGTATTTT.

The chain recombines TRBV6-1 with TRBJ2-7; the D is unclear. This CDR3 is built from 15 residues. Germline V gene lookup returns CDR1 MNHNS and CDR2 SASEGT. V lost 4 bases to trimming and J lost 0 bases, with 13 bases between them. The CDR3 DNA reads TGTGCCAGCAGTGGGATAGAATCCTTCTCCTACGAGCAGTACTTC. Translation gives CASSGIESFSYEQYF.

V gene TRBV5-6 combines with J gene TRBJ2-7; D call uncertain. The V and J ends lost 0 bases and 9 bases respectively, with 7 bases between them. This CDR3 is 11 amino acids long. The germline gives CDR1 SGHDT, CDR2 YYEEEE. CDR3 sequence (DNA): TGTGCCAGCAGCTTGGGGCAGTGGCAGTACTTC. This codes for CASSLGQWQYF. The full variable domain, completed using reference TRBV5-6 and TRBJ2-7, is DAGVTQSPTHLIKTRGQQVTLRCSPKSGHDTVSWYQQALGQGPQFIFQYYEEEERQRGNFPDRFSGHQFPNYSSELNVNALLLGDSALYLCASSLGQWQYFGPGTRLTVT.

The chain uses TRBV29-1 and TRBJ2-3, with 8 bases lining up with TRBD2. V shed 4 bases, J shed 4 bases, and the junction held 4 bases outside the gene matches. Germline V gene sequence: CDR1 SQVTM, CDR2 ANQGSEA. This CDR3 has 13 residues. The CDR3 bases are TGCAGCGTTGCAGCGGGGGCCCCAGATACGCAGTATTTT. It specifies CSVAAGAPDTQYF.

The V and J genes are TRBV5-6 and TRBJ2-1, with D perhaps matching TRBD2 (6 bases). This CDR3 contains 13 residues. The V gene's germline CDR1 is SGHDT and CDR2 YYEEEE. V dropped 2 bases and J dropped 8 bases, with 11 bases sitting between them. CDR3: CASSLPTGDEQFF. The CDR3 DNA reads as TGTGCCAGCAGCTTACCCACGGGGGATGAGCAGTTCTTC.

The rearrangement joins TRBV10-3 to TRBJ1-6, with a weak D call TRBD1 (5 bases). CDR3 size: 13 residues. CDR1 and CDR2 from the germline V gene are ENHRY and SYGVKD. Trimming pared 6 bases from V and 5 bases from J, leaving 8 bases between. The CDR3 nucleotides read TGTGCCATCAGAGTGGGGGATAATTCACCCCTCCACTTT. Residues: CAIRVGDNSPLHF.

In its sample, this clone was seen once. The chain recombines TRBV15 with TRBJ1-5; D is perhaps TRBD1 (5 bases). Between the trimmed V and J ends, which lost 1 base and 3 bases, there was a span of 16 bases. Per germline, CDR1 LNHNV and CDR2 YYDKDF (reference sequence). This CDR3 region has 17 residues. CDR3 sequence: CATSRGPGGYNNQPQHF. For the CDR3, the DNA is TGTGCCACCAGCAGAGGTCCCGGGGGTTATAACAATCAGCCCCAGCATTTT.

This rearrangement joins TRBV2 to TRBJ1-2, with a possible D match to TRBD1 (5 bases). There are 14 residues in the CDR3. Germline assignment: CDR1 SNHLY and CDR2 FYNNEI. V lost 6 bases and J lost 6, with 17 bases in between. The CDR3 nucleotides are TGTGCCAGCAGCTTGACAGTTCAGTTTGATGGCTACACCTTC. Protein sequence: CASSLTVQFDGYTF.

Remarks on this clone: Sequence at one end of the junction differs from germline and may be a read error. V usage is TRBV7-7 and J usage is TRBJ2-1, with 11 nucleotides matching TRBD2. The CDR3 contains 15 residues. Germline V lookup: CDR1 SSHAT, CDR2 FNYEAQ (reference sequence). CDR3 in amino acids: CASSAGTSGYNEQFF. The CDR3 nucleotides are TGTGCTAGCAGCGCCGGGACTAGCGGATACAATGAGCAGTTCTTC.

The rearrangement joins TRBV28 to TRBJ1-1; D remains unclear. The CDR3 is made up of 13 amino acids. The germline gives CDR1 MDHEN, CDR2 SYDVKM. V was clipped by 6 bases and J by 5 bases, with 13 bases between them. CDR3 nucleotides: TGTGCCAGCAGCAATCCCCGGAATACTGAAGCTTTCTTT. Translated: CASSNPRNTEAFF.

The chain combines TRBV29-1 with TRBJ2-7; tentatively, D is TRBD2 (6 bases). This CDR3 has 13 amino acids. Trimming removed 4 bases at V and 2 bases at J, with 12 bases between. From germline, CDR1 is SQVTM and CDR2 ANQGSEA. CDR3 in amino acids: CSVVWGVPYEQYF. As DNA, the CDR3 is TGCAGCGTTGTATGGGGGGTTCCCTACGAGCAGTACTTC.

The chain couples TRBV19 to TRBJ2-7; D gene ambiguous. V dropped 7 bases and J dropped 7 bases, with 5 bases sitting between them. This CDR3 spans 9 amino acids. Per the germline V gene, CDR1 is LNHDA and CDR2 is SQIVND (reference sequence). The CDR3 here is CASIEEQYF. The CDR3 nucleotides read TGTGCCAGTATTGAGGAGCAGTACTTC.

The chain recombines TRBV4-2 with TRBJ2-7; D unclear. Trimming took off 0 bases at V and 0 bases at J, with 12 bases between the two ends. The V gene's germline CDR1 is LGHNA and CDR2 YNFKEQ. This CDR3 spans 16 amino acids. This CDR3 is CASSQEETAPSYEQYF. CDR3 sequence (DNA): TGTGCCAGCAGCCAAGAGGAGACGGCACCCTCCTACGAGCAGTACTTC.

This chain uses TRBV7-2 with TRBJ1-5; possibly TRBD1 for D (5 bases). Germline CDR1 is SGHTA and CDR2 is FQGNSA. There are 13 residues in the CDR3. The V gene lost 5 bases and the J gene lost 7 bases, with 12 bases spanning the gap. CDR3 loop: CASSPAGTQPQHF. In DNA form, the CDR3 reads TGTGCCAGCAGCCCGGCAGGGACGCAGCCCCAGCATTTT. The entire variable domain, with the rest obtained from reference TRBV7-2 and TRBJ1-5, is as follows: GAGVSQSPSNKVTEKGKDVELRCDPISGHTALYWYRQSLGQGLEFLIYFQGNSAPDKSGLPSDRFSAERTGGSVSTLTIQRTQQEDSAVYLCASSPAGTQPQHFGDGTRLSIL.

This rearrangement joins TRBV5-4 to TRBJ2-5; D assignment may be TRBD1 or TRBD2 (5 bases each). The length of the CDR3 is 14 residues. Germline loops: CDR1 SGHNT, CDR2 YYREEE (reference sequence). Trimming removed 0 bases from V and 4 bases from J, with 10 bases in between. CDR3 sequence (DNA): TGTGCCAGCAGCTTGGCAGGGAGACGAGAGACCCAGTACTTC. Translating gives CASSLAGRRETQYF. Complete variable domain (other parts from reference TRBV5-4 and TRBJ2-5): ETGVTQSPTHLIKTRGQQVTLRCSSQSGHNTVSWYQQALGQGPQFIFQYYREEENGRGNFPPRFSGLQFPNYSSELNVNALELDDSALYLCASSLAGRRETQYFGPGTRLLVL.

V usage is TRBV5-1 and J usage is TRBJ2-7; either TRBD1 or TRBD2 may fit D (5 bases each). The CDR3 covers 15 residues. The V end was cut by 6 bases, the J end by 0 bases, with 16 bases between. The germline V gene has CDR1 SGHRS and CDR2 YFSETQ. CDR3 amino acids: CASTLQGGFSYEQYF. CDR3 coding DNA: TGCGCCAGCACCCTGCAGGGCGGGTTCTCCTACGAGCAGTACTTC.

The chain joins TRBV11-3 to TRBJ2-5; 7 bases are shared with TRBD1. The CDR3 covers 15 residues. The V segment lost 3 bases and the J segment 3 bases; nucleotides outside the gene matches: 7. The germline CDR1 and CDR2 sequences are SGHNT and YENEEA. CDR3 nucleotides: TGTGCCAGCAGCTTTCGGGACAGCGAAAAAGAGACCCAGTACTTC. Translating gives CASSFRDSEKETQYF.

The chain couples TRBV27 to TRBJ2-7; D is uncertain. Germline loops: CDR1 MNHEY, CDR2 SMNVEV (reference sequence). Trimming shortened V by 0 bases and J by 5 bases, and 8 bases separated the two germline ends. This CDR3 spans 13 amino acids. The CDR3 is CASSLSRFNEQYF. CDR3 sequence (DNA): TGTGCCAGCAGTTTATCTCGGTTTAACGAGCAGTACTTC.

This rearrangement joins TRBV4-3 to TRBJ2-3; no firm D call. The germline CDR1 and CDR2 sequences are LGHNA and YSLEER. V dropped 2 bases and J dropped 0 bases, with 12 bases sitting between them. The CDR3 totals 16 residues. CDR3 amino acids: CASSQQDDTSTDTQYF. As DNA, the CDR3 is TGCGCCAGCAGCCAACAGGACGATACTAGCACAGATACGCAGTATTTT.

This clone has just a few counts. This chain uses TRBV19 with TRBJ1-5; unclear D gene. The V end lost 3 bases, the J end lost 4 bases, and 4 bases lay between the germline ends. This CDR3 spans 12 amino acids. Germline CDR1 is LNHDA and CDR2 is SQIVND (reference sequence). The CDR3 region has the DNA TGTGCCAGTAGTATCTTTAATCAGCCCCAGCATTTT. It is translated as CASSIFNQPQHF.

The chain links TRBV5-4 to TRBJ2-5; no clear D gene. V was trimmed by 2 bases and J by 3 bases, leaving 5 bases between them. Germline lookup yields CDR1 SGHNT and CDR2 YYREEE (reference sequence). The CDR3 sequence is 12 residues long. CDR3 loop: CASSFDEETQYF. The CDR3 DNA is TGTGCCAGCAGCTTTGATGAAGAGACCCAGTACTTC.